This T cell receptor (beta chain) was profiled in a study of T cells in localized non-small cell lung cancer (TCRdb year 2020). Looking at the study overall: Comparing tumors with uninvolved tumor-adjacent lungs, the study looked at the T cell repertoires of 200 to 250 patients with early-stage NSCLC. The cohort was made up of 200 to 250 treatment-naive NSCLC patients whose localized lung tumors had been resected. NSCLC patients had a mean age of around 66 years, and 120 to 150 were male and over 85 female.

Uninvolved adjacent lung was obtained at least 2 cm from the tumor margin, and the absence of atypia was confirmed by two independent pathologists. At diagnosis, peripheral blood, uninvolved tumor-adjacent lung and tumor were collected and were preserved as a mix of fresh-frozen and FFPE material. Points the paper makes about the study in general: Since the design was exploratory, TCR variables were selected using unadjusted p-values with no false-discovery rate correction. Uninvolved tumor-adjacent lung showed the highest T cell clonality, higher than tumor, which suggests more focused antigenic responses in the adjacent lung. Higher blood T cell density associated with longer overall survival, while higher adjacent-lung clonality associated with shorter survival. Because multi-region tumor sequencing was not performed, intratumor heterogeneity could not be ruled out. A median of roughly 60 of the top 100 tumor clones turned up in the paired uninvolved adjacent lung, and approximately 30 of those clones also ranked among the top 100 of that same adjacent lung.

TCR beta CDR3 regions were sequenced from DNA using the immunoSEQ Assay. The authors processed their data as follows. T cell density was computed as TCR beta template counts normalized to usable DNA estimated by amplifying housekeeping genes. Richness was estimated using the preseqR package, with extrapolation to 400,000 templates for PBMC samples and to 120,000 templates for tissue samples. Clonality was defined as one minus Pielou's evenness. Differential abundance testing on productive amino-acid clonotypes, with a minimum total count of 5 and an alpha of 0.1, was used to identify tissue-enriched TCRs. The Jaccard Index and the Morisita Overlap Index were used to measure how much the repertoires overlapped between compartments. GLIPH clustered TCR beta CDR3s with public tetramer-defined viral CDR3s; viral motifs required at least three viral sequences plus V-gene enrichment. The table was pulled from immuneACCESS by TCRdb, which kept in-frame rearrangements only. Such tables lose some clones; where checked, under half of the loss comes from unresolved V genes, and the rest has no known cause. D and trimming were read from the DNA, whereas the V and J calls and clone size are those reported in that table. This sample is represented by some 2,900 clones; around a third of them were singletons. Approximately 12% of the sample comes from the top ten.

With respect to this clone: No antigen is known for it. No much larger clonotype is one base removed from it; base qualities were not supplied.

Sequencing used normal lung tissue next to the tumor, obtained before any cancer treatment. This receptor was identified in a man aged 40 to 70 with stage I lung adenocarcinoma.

The nucleotides are TGCGCCAGCAGCTTCGGCGGTAGCTCCTACAATGAGCAGTTCTTC. This gives the protein CASSFGGSSYNEQFF. Here the chain combines TRBV5-1 and TRBJ2-1, with the D gene too uncertain to name. The germline V gene encodes CDR1 SGHRS and CDR2 YFSETQ. Trimming costs V 2 bases and J 0 bases, and their ends lie 9 bases apart. The CDR3 runs 15 residues from the cysteine to the phenylalanine. Only the CDR3 DNA is retained, 45 bases long and in frame from the first base.